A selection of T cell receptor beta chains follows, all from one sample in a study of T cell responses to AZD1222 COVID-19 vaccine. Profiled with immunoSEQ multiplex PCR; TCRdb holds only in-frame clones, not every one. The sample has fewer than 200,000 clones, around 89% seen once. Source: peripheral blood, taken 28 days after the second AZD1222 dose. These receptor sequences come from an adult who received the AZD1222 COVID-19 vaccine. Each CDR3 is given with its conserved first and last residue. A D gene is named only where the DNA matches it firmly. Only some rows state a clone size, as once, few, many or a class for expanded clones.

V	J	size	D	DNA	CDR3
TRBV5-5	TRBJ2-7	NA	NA	TGTGCCAGCAGCTCTTATTCTTTGGGGTCCTACGAGCAGTACTTC	CASSSYSLGSYEQYF
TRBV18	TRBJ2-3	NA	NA	TGTGCCAGCTCACCCCCCGGGCAGAGCACAGATACGCAGTATTTT	CASSPPGQSTDTQYF
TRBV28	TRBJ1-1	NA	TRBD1	TGTGCCAGCAGTTTCAGACAGGGGAGGGGAAACACTGAAGCTTTCTTT	CASSFRQGRGNTEAFF
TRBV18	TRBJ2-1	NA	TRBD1	TGTGCCAGCTCACCCATAGACGGGACAGGTTTCAATGAGCAGTTCTTC	CASSPIDGTGFNEQFF
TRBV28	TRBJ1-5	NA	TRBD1	TGTGCCAGCAAAAGCCAGGGGGTAGGTCTCCAGCCCCAGCATTTT	CASKSQGVGLQPQHF
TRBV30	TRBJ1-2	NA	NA	TGTGCCTGGAGTGCCGGGACTGGAGATGGCTACACCTTC	CAWSAGTGDGYTF
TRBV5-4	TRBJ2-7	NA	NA	TGTGCCAGCAGCCCCCGCCCAGGGACCTACGAGCAGTACTTC	CASSPRPGTYEQYF
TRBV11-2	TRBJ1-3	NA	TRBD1	TGTGCCAGCAGCTTAGTGACAGGGGTGAACACCATATATTTT	CASSLVTGVNTIYF
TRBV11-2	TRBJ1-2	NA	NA	TGTGCCAGCAGCTTCGGGTCAGGGAACTATGGCTACACCTTC	CASSFGSGNYGYTF
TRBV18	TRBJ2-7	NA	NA	TGTGCCAGCTCACCACGGAGCTACGAGCAGTACTTC	CASSPRSYEQYF
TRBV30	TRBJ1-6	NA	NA	TGTGCCTGGAGTGAGAGGGGGGCCACTAATAATTCACCCCTCCACTTT	CAWSERGATNNSPLHF
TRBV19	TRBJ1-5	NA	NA	TGTGCCAGTAGTATGTGGGGGGAGCAGCCCCAGCATTTT	CASSMWGEQPQHF
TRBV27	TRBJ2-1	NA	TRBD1	TGTGCCAGCAGTTTAACCGGGACAGGGACGGATGAGCAGTTCTTC	CASSLTGTGTDEQFF
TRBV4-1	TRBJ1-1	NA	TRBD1	TGCGCCAGCAGCCAACCTCGACAGGGACTGAACACTGAAGCTTTCTTT	CASSQPRQGLNTEAFF
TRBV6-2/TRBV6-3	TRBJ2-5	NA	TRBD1	TGTGCCAGCAGCCCAGGGGGCCTCAGGCTAAAGACCCAGTACTTC	CASSPGGLRLKTQYF
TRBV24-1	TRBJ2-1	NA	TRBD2	TGTGCCACCAGTGCCCGGGGACTAGCGGGGTCCTACAATGAGCAGTTCTTC	CATSARGLAGSYNEQFF
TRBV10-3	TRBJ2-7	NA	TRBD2	TGTGCCATCAGTGGCAGTCTAGCGGGAGCATCAGCGTACGAGCAGTACTTC	CAISGSLAGASAYEQYF
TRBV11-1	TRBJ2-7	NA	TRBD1	TGTGCCAGCAGCTTAGCCTCCGGGACAGGGGCACGGGAGCAGTACTTC	CASSLASGTGAREQYF
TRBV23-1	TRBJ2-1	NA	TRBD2	TGCGCCAGCAGTCAACCCTCCGTGGCGTCTGCGGGAGGGCCGGGTGAGCAGTTCTTC	CASSQPSVASAGGPGEQFF
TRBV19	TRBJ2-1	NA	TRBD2	TGTGCCAGTAGGACCGGGACTAGCGGGAGCTATGAGCAGTTCTTC	CASRTGTSGSYEQFF
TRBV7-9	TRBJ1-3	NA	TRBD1	TGTGCCAGCAGTGAATCCGGGACAGCTGGAAACACCATATATTTT	CASSESGTAGNTIYF
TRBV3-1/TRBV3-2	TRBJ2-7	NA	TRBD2	TGTGCCAGCAGCCCTACATGGGGAGGGAGGGCGGCCTACGAGCAGTACTTC	CASSPTWGGRAAYEQYF
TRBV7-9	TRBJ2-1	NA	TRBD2	TGTGCCAGCAGCTCAGGGAGGGCCTACAATGAGCAGTTCTTC	CASSSGRAYNEQFF
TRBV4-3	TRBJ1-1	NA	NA	TGCGCCAGCAGCCAAGACAGAAGGGTGCCATGGGTTTTCTTT	CASSQDRRVPWVFF
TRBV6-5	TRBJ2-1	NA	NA	TGTGCCAGCACCCGTGGGCCCTCCAATGAGCAGTTCTTC	CASTRGPSNEQFF
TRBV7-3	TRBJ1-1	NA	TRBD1	TGTGCCAGCAGCTTATATCAGGGGGCTGAAGCTTTCTTT	CASSLYQGAEAFF
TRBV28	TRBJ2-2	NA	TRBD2	TGTGCCAGCAGTGCCATGGGACTAGCGGGAGGGAGGAACACCGGGGAGCTGTTTTTT	CASSAMGLAGGRNTGELFF
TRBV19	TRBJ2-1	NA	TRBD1	TGTGCCAGTAGTTTCGACAGGGGGTCCTACAATGAGCAGTTCTTC	CASSFDRGSYNEQFF
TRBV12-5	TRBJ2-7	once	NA	TGTGCTAGTGGTGAAGGCTACGAGCAGTACTTC	CASGEGYEQYF
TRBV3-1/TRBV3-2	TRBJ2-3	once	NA	TGTGCCAGCAGTTCCAACGTCCCGGGGCCACATACGCAGTATTTT	CASSSNVPGPHTQYF
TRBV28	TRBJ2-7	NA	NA	TGTGCCAGCAGTGCCCAGGGCTACGAGCAGTACTTC	CASSAQGYEQYF
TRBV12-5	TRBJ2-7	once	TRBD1	TGTGCTAGTGGTTTGGTACTAGGACAGGGGGTCCCCTACGAGCAGTACTTC	CASGLVLGQGVPYEQYF
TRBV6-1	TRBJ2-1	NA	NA	TGTGCCAGCAGTGATCGACTGAGCTCCTACAATGAGCAGTTCTTC	CASSDRLSSYNEQFF
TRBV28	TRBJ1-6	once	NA	TGTGCCAGCAGTTCCCACCGGGATGTCGATAATTCACCCCTCCACTTT	CASSSHRDVDNSPLHF
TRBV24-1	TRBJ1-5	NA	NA	TGTGCCACCAGTGATTCGGGCAGGTCGAGCAATCAGCCCCAGCATTTT	CATSDSGRSSNQPQHF
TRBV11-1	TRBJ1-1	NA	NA	TGTGCCAGCAAAAGGGGCGGTAACACTGAAGCTTTCTTT	CASKRGGNTEAFF
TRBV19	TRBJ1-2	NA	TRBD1	TGTGCCAGTAGTATCGGCGGACAGGGGACCGGCTACACCTTC	CASSIGGQGTGYTF
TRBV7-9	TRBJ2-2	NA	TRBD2	TGTGCCAGCAGCTTAAGAACTAGCGGGAGCAGGACCGGGGAGCTGTTTTTT	CASSLRTSGSRTGELFF
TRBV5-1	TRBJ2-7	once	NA	TGCGCCAGCAGCCCGTACGGTCCGACCTACGAGCAGTACTTC	CASSPYGPTYEQYF
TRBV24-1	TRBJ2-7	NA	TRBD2	TGTGCCACCAGTGCCCGAGGCGGGGGGAGGGACGGATCGATGGAGCAGTACTTC	CATSARGGGRDGSMEQYF
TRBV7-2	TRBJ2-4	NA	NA	TGTGCCAGCGGGGGGCGGAACGTAGTAGGCAAAAACATTCAGTACTTC	CASGGRNVVGKNIQYF
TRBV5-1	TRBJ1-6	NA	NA	TGCGCCAGCAGCTTCGGCCTCCAGAAGGATTCACCCCTCCACTTT	CASSFGLQKDSPLHF